Below are 5 T cell receptor beta chains sequenced from a single sample in a study of blood T cell repertoires in COVID-19. Data came from immunoSEQ multiplex PCR; TCRdb stores just in-frame clones and leaves some out. Of about 130,000 clones in the sample, 87% are singletons; the top ten hold 2% to 3%. Sequencing was performed on peripheral blood. The receptors come from a man between 50 and 59 years old with active COVID-19.

The rearrangement uses TRBV30 and TRBJ2-1; 12 bases are shared with TRBD2. The CDR3 length is 15 residues. The germline V gene encodes CDR1 GTSNPN and CDR2 SVGIG (reference sequence). Trimming removed 0 bases from V and 15 bases from J; junction bases left unmatched: 12. CDR3: CAWSVRLAGDTGLFF. The CDR3 DNA sequence: TGTGCCTGGAGTGTAAGACTAGCGGGGGACACGGGGTTGTTCTTC.

The rearrangement links TRBV7-9 to TRBJ2-1; 11 nucleotides line up with TRBD2. The CDR3 spans 18 residues. Germline loops: CDR1 SEHNR, CDR2 FQNEAQ (reference sequence). Trimming at V came to 3 bases and at J to 8 bases, leaving 15 bases not matched to a gene. The CDR3 here is CASSFNFRLAGIRDEQFF. CDR3 bases: TGTGCCAGCAGCTTTAACTTCAGACTAGCGGGGATACGGGATGAGCAGTTCTTC.

This chain joins TRBV27 and TRBJ1-1; 7 bases match TRBD1. CDR1 is MNHEY and CDR2 is SMNVEV in the germline V gene (reference sequence). V gave up 5 bases and J gave up 3 bases; unmatched junction bases: 12. The CDR3 runs 16 residues. CDR3 in DNA: TGTGCCAGCAGTCGCGGACAGGTTCGGTTCGACACTGAAGCTTTCTTT. Protein sequence: CASSRGQVRFDTEAFF.

The chain recombines TRBV29-1 with TRBJ2-7, with TRBD2 identical over 8 bases. The CDR3 spans 14 residues. V was clipped by 5 bases and J by 9 bases; unmatched bases: 15. Germline V gives CDR1 SQVTM, CDR2 ANQGSEA. The CDR3 loop reads CSVPRSGGVNGQYF. DNA for the CDR3: TGCAGCGTTCCCCGGTCGGGGGGGGTTAACGGGCAGTACTTC.

The chain has TRBV30 and TRBJ1-5; D is ambiguous. V shed 3 bases and J shed 0 bases, with 6 bases lying between them. The CDR3 covers 13 residues. From germline, CDR1 is GTSNPN and CDR2 SVGIG (reference sequence). The CDR3 reads CAWRRGSNQPQHF. CDR3 DNA sequence: TGTGCCTGGAGGCGGGGTAGCAATCAGCCCCAGCATTTT. Full variable domain (remainder filled in from reference TRBV30 and TRBJ1-5): SQTIHQWPATLVQPVGSPLSLECTVEGTSNPNLYWYRQAAGRGLQLLFYSVGIGQISSEVPQNLSASRPQDRQFILSSKKLLLSDSGFYLCAWRRGSNQPQHFGDGTRLSIL.